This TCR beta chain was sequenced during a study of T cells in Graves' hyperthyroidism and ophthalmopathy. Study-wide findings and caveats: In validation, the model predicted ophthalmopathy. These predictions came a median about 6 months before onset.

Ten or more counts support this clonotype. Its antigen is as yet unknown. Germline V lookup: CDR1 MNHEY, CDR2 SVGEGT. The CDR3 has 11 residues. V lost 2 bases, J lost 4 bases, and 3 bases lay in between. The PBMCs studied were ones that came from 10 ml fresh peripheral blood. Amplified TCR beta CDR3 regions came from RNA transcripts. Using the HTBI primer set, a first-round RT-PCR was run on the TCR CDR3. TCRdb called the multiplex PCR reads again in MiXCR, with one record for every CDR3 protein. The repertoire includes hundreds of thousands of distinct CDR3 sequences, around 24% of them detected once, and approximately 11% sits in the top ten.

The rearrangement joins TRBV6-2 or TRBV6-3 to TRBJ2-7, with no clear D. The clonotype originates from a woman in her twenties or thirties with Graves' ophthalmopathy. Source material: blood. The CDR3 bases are TGTGCCAGCAGTTACGAATACGAGCAGTACTTC. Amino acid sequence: CASSYEYEQYF.